The rows below give T cell receptor beta chains drawn from one sample of a study of blood T cell repertoires in COVID-19. Method: immunoSEQ multiplex PCR; TCRdb's copy keeps in-frame clones and lacks some. The sample lists just over 150,000 clones; roughly 85% were seen once. Sequenced: peripheral blood. These receptors were collected from a human donor with acute or convalescent COVID-19. The donor label of this sample is uncertain. The CDR3 runs from the conserved cysteine through the conserved F or W. D genes are given only for firm matches. Only part of the rows carry a size: once, few, many, or a class if the clone is expanded.

size: NA
V: TRBV28
D: NA
J: TRBJ1-2
CDR3: CASTIRQATVNYGYTF
DNA: TGTGCCAGCACTATCAGACAGGCCACCGTTAACTATGGCTACACCTTC

size: once
V: TRBV2
D: NA
J: TRBJ1-1
CDR3: CASSGEKGRGAFF
DNA: TGTGCCAGCAGTGGCGAAAAGGGGCGGGGAGCTTTCTTT

size: many
V: TRBV6-5
D: TRBD1
J: TRBJ1-4
CDR3: CASSSTGGGDELFF
DNA: TGTGCCAGCAGTTCGACAGGGGGTGGGGATGAACTGTTTTTT

size: NA
V: TRBV30
D: TRBD1
J: TRBJ1-4
CDR3: CAFLPKGQGREKLFF
DNA: TGTGCCTTCCTTCCCAAAGGACAGGGACGTGAAAAACTGTTTTTT

size: NA
V: TRBV7-3
D: TRBD2
J: TRBJ2-3
CDR3: CASSLGASGGHYTDTQYF
DNA: TGTGCCAGCAGCTTAGGGGCTAGCGGGGGGCACTACACAGATACGCAGTATTTT

size: NA
V: TRBV27
D: NA
J: TRBJ2-1
CDR3: CASSLSSQYSYNEQFF
DNA: TGTGCCAGCAGTTTATCTTCCCAGTACTCCTACAATGAGCAGTTCTTC

size: NA
V: TRBV3-1/TRBV3-2
D: TRBD1
J: TRBJ1-2
CDR3: CASSQWDRAGGYTF
DNA: TGTGCCAGCAGCCAATGGGACAGGGCTGGCGGCTACACCTTC

size: NA
V: TRBV3-1/TRBV3-2
D: NA
J: TRBJ1-4
CDR3: CASSQGGGPGATNEKLFF
DNA: TGTGCCAGCAGCCAAGGCGGGGGGCCCGGAGCAACTAATGAAAAACTGTTTTTT

size: NA
V: TRBV7-3
D: TRBD1
J: TRBJ2-2
CDR3: CASSLTYWTGENTGELFF
DNA: TGTGCCAGCAGCTTAACATATTGGACAGGGGAAAACACCGGGGAGCTGTTTTTT

size: NA
V: TRBV7-9
D: NA
J: TRBJ1-5
CDR3: CASSLATGRGNQPQHF
DNA: TGTGCCAGCAGCTTAGCAACAGGAAGGGGGAATCAGCCCCAGCATTTT

size: NA
V: TRBV27
D: TRBD2
J: TRBJ2-1
CDR3: CASRSLAGGYNEQFF
DNA: TGTGCCAGCCGTAGCCTAGCGGGGGGATACAATGAGCAGTTCTTC

size: NA
V: TRBV7-3
D: TRBD2
J: TRBJ2-1
CDR3: CASSLGTSTGIKFF
DNA: TGTGCCAGCAGCTTAGGGACTAGCACTGGGATTAAGTTCTTC

size: NA
V: TRBV30
D: TRBD1
J: TRBJ2-7
CDR3: CAWSTGGEQYF
DNA: TGTGCCTGGAGTACAGGGGGCGAGCAGTACTTC

size: NA
V: TRBV4-1
D: TRBD2
J: TRBJ2-3
CDR3: CASSQDLAGGTDTQYF
DNA: TGCGCCAGCAGCCAAGATCTAGCGGGGGGCACAGATACGCAGTATTTT

size: NA
V: TRBV12-3/TRBV12-4
D: NA
J: TRBJ1-1
CDR3: CASSLGTAEAFF
DNA: TGTGCCAGCAGTTTAGGGACAGCTGAAGCTTTCTTT

size: once
V: TRBV5-4
D: TRBD1
J: TRBJ1-5
CDR3: CASSLEGATGQPQHF
DNA: TGTGCCAGCAGCTTGGAGGGGGCGACGGGTCAGCCCCAGCATTTT

size: NA
V: TRBV5-1
D: TRBD1
J: TRBJ2-7
CDR3: CASSSGGTGAYEQYF
DNA: TGCGCCAGCAGCTCCGGAGGGACAGGGGCCTACGAGCAGTACTTC

size: NA
V: TRBV13
D: NA
J: TRBJ1-4
CDR3: CASSTRTAINEKLFF
DNA: TGTGCCAGCAGCACTAGGACAGCGATTAATGAAAAACTGTTTTTT

size: NA
V: TRBV14
D: TRBD1
J: TRBJ1-3
CDR3: CASSQPGLRGTENTIYF
DNA: TGTGCCAGCAGCCAACCGGGGTTAAGGGGGACAGAAAACACCATATATTTT

size: NA
V: TRBV2
D: TRBD1
J: TRBJ1-3
CDR3: CASSPRDRGLSSGNTIYF
DNA: TGTGCCAGCAGTCCCCGGGACAGGGGACTCTCCTCTGGAAACACCATATATTTT

size: NA
V: TRBV28
D: NA
J: TRBJ1-1
CDR3: CASSSAGAGTEAFF
DNA: TGTGCCAGCAGTTCCGCGGGGGCGGGTACTGAAGCTTTCTTT

size: NA
V: TRBV2
D: NA
J: TRBJ1-2
CDR3: CASRIDSLLNYGYTF
DNA: TGTGCCAGCAGGATTGACAGCCTACTTAACTATGGCTACACCTTC

size: NA
V: TRBV19
D: TRBD1
J: TRBJ2-7
CDR3: CASSIGTGGSHEQYF
DNA: TGTGCCAGTAGTATAGGGACAGGGGGTTCCCACGAGCAGTACTTC

size: NA
V: TRBV2
D: TRBD1
J: TRBJ1-5
CDR3: CASIRDRAQPQHF
DNA: TGTGCCAGCATCCGGGACAGGGCTCAGCCCCAGCATTTT

size: NA
V: TRBV19
D: NA
J: TRBJ1-1
CDR3: CASSIEGQGNTEAFF
DNA: TGTGCCAGTAGTATAGAAGGGCAGGGGAACACTGAAGCTTTCTTT

size: few
V: TRBV11-3
D: NA
J: TRBJ1-3
CDR3: CASSRQSRDTIYF
DNA: TGTGCCAGCAGCCGACAGAGTCGAGACACCATATATTTT

size: once
V: TRBV30
D: TRBD1
J: TRBJ1-3
CDR3: CAWYPRDRAGNTIYF
DNA: TGTGCCTGGTACCCCCGGGACAGGGCTGGAAACACCATATATTTT

size: NA
V: TRBV12-3/TRBV12-4
D: NA
J: TRBJ2-7
CDR3: CASSLEVNYEQYF
DNA: TGTGCCAGCAGTTTGGAGGTAAACTACGAGCAGTACTTC